The clone carrying this T cell receptor (beta chain) was seen repeatedly, ten times or more. Trimming stripped 5 bases from V and 11 bases from J, with 21 bases between. This CDR3 has 14 residues. Germline V gene lookup returns CDR1 MNHNS and CDR2 SASEGT. The data are from a study of immune characterization of retroperitoneal liposarcoma. MiXCR, applied by TCRdb to the PCR reads, yields one record per CDR3 protein. The sample yields more than 9,000 distinct CDR3 sequences, roughly 29% seen once. Material for sequencing was tumor tissue. The chain uses TRBV6-1 and TRBJ2-5; D is tentatively TRBD1 or TRBD2 (5 bases each). The receptor was derived from a male donor with retroperitoneal liposarcoma. As DNA, the CDR3 is TGTGCCAGCAGTTATTACGACACGGAAGGGGAGCAGTACTTC. Translation gives CASSYYDTEGEQYF.